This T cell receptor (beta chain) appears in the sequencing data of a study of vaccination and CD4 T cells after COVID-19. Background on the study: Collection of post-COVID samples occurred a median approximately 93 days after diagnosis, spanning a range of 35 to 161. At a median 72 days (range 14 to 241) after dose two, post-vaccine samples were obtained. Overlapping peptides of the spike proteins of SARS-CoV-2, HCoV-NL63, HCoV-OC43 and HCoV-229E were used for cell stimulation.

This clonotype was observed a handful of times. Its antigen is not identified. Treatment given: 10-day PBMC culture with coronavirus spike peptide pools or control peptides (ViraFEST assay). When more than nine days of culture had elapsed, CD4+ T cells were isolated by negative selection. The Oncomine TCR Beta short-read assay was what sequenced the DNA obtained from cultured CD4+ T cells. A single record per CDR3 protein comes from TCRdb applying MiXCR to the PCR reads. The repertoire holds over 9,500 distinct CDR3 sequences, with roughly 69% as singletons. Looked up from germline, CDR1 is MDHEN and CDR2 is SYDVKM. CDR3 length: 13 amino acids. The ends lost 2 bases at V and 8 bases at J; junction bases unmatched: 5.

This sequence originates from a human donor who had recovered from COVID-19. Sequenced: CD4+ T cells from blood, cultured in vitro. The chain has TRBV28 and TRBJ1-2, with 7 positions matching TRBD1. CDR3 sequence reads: CASSLLTGAGYTF. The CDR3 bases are TGTGCCAGCAGTTTACTAACAGGGGCGGGCTACACCTTC.